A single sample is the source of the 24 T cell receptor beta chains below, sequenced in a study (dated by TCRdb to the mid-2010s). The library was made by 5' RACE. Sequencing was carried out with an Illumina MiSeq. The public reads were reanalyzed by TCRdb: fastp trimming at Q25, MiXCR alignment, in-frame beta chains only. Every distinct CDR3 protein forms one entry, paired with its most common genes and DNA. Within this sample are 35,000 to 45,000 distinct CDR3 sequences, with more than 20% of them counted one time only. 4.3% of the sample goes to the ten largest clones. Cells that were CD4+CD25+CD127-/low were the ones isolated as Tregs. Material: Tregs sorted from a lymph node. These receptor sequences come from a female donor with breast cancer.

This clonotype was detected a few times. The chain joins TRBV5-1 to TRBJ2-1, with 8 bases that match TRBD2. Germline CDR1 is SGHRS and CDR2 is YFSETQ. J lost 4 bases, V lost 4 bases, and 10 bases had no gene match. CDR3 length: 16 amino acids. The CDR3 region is CASSDLGSSGYNEQFF. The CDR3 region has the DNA TGCGCCAGCAGCGACCTTGGGTCTAGCGGGTACAATGAGCAGTTCTTC. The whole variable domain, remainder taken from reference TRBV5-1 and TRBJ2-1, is KAGVTQTPRYLIKTRGQQVTLSCSPISGHRSVSWYQQTPGQGLQFLFEYFSETQRNKGNFPGRFSGRQFSNSRSEMNVSTLELGDSALYLCASSDLGSSGYNEQFFGPGTRLTVL.

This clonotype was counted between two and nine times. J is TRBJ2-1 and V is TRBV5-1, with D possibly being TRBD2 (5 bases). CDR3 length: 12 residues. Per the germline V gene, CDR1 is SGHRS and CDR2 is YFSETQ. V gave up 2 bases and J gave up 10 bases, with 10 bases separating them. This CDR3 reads CASSFYAGEQFF. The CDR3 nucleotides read TGCGCCAGCAGCTTCTATGCGGGCGAGCAGTTCTTC.

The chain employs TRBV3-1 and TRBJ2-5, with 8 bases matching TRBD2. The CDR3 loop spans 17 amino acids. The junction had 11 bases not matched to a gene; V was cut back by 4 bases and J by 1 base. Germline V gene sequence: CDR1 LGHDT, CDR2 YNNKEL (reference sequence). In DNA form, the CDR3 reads TGTGCCAGCAGCCTTCGAATTGATACTAGCGGCCAAGAGACCCAGTACTTC. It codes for CASSLRIDTSGQETQYF.

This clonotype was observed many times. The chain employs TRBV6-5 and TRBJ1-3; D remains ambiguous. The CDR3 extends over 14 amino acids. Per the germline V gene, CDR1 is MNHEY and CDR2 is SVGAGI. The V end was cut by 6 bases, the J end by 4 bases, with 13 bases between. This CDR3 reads CASSPSRSGNTIYF. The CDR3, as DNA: TGTGCCAGCAGCCCCAGTCGCTCCGGAAACACCATATATTTT.

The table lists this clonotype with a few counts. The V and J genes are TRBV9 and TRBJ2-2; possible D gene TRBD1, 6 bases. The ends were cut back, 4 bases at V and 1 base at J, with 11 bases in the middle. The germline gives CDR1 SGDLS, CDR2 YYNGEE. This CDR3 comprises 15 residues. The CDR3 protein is CASSTSGQNTGELFF. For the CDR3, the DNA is TGTGCCAGCAGCACATCGGGACAGAACACCGGGGAGCTGTTTTTT.

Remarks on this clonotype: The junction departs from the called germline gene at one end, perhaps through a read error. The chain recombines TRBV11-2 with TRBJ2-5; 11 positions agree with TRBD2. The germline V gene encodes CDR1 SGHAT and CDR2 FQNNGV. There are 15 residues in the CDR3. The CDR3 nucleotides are TGTGCCGGCAGCTTAGAACTAGCGGGAGAAGAGACCCAGTACTTC. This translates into CAGSLELAGEETQYF.

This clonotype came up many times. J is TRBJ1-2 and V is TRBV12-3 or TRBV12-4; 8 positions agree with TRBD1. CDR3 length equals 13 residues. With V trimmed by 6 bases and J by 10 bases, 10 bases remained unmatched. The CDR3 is CASRSRDRKIYTF. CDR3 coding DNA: TGTGCCAGCAGGTCCCGGGACAGGAAAATCTACACCTTC.

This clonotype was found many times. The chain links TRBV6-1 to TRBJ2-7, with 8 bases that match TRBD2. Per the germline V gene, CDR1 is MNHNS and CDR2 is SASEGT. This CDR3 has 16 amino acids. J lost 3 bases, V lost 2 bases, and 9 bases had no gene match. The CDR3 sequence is CASSEIGGRTIYEQYF. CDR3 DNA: TGTGCCAGCAGTGAAATCGGCGGGAGGACTATCTACGAGCAGTACTTC.

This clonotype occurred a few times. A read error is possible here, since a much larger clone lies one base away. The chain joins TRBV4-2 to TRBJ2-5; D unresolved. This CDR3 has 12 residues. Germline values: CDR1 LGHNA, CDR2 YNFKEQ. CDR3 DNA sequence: TGTGCCAGCGGCCAAGAATCAGAGACCCAGTACTTC. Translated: CASGQESETQYF.

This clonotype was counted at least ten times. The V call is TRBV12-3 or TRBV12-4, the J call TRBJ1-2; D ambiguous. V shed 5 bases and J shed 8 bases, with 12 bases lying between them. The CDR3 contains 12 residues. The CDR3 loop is CASSRDIRGYTF. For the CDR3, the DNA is TGTGCCAGCAGTCGGGATATCCGGGGCTACACCTTC.

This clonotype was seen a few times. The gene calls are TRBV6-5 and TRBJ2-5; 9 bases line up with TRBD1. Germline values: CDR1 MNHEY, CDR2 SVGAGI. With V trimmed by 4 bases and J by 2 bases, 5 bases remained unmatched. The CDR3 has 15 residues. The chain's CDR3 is CASSSPGQGQETQYF. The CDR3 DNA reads TGTGCCAGCAGTTCCCCGGGACAGGGTCAAGAGACCCAGTACTTC.

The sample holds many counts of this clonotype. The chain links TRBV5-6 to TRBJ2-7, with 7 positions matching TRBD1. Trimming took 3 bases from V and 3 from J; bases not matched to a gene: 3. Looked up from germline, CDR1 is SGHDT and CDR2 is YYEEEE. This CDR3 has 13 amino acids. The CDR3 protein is CASSYGTVYEQYF. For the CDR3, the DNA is TGTGCCAGCAGCTACGGGACAGTCTACGAGCAGTACTTC.

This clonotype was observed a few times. Here the CDR3 reads CASSLSSSGSRNEQYF. The DNA for the CDR3 is TGTGCCAGCAGTTTATCCTCTAGCGGGAGTAGGAACGAGCAGTACTTC. V usage is TRBV28 and J usage is TRBJ2-7; 10 bases fit TRBD2. Trimming at V came to 1 base and at J to 5 bases, leaving 8 bases not matched to a gene. The CDR3 sequence is 16 residues long. Germline V gene data show CDR1 as MDHEN and CDR2 as SYDVKM.

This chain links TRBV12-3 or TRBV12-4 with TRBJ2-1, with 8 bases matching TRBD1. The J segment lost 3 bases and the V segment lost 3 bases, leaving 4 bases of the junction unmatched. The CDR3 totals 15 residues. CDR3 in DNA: TGTGCCAGCAGTTTCGGACAGGGACACTACAATGAGCAGTTCTTC. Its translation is CASSFGQGHYNEQFF.

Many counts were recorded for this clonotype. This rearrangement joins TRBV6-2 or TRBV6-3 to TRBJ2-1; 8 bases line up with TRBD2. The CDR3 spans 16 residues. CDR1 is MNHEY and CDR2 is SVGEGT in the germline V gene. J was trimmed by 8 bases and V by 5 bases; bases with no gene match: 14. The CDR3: CASSRRSGRHRYEQFF. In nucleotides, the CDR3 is TGTGCCAGCAGTCGACGGAGCGGGAGACATAGGTATGAGCAGTTCTTC.

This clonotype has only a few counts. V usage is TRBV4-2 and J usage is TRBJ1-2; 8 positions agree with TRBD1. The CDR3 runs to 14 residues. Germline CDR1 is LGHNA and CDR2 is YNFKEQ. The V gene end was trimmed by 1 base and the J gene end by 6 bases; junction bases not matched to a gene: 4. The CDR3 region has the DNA TGTGCCAGCAGCCAAGGTCGGACAGGGAATGGCTACACCTTC. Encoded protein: CASSQGRTGNGYTF.

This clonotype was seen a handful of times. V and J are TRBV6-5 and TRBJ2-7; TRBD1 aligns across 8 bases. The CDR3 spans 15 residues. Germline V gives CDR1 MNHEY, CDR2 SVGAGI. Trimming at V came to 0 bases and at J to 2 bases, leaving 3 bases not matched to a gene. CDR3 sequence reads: CASSYSGQGTYEQYF. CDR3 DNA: TGTGCCAGCAGTTACTCCGGACAGGGTACCTACGAGCAGTACTTC.

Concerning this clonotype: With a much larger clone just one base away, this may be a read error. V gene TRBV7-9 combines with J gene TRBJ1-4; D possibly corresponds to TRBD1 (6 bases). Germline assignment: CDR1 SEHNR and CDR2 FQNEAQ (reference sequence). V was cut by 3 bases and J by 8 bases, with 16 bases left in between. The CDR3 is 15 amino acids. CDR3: CASSLDPGAIEKLFF. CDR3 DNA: TGTGCCAGCAGCTTGGATCCGGGGGCGATAGAAAAACTGTTTTTT.

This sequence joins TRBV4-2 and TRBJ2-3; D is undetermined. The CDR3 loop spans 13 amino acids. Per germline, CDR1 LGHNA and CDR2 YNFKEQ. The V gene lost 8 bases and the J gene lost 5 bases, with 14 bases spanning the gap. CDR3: CASGPVERDTQYF. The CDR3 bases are TGTGCCAGCGGCCCTGTCGAAAGAGATACGCAGTATTTT.

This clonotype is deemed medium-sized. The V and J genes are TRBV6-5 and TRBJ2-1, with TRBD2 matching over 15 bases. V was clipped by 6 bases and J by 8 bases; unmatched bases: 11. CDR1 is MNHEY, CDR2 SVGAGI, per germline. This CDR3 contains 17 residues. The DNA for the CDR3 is TGTGCCAGCAGGGGTTCCGGGACTAGCGGGAGGTCCTATGAGCAGTTCTTC. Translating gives CASRGSGTSGRSYEQFF.

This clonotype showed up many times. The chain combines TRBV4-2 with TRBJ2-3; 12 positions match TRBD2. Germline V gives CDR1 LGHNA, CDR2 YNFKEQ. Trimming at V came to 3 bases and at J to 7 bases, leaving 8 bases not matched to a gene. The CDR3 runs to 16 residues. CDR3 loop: CASSQETSGRWNTQYF. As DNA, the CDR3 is TGTGCCAGCAGCCAGGAAACTAGCGGGAGGTGGAATACGCAGTATTTT.

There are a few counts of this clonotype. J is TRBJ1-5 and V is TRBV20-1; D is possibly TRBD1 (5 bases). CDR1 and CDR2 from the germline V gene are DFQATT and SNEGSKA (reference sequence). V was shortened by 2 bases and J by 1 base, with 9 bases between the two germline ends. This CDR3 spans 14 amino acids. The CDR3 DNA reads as TGCAGTGCTAGAAGGGGCTCCAGCAATCAGCCCCAGCATTTT. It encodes CSARRGSSNQPQHF.

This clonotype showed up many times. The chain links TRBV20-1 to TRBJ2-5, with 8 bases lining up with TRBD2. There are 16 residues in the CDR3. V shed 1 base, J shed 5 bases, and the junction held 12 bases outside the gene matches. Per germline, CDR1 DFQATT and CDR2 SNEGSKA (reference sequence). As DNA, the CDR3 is TGCAGTGCTAGAGTCCCGGGACTAGGATTCGGGGAGACCCAGTACTTC. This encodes CSARVPGLGFGETQYF.

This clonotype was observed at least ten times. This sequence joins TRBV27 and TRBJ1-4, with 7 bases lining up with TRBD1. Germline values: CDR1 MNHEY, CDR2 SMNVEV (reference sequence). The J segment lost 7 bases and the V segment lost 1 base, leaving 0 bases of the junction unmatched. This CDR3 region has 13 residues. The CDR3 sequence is CASSLYRGEKLFF. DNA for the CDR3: TGTGCCAGCAGTTTATACAGGGGTGAAAAACTGTTTTTT. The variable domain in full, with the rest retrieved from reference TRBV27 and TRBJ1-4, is EAQVTQNPRYLITVTGKKLTVTCSQNMNHEYMSWYRQDPGLGLRQIYYSMNVEVTDKGDVPEGYKVSRKEKRNFPLILESPSPNQTSLYFCASSLYRGEKLFFGSGTQLSVL.